This T cell receptor beta chain is drawn from a study of cytomegalovirus exposure and HLA in healthy donors. Study context: Sequencing of some 190 million T cells in an earlier analysis found 120 million or so unique TCR beta sequences.

Primers included in the PCR were 60 Vbeta and 13 Jbeta primers. This table comes from immunoSEQ multiplex PCR, and its TCRdb copy is limited to in-frame clones, with some not included. This repertoire shows approximately 150,000 clones, more than 65% found once; its top ten account for approximately 5%. The J segment lost 4 bases and the V segment lost 1 base, leaving 8 bases of the junction unmatched. This CDR3 is built from 17 residues. Germline values: CDR1 SGDLS, CDR2 YYNGEE. The sequence derives from a young man in good health and CMV-seropositive. The rearrangement links TRBV9 to TRBJ1-1; 12 bases line up with TRBD1. Source material: PBMCs. CDR3 residues: CASSVWDRGRGITEAFF. The CDR3, as DNA: TGTGCCAGCAGCGTATGGGACAGGGGGCGGGGGATCACTGAAGCTTTCTTT.